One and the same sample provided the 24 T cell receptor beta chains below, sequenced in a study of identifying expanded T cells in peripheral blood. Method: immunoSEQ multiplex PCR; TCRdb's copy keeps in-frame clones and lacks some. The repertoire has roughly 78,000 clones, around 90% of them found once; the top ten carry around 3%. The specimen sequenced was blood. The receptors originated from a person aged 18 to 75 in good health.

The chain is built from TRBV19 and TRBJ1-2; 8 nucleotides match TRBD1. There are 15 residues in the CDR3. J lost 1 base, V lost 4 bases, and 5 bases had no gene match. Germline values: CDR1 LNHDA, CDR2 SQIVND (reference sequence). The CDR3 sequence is CASSKGQAYNYGYTF. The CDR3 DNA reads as TGTGCCAGTAGTAAGGGACAGGCTTATAACTATGGCTACACCTTC.

In DNA, the CDR3 is TGTGCCAGCAGTTTATCGGGGGGTGGCTATGGCTACACCTTC. This encodes CASSLSGGGYGYTF. The V call is TRBV27, the J call TRBJ1-2, with D possibly being TRBD1 (5 bases). CDR1 is MNHEY, CDR2 SMNVEV, per germline (reference sequence). V lost 0 bases, J lost 4 bases, and 9 bases lay in between. The CDR3 contains 14 residues.

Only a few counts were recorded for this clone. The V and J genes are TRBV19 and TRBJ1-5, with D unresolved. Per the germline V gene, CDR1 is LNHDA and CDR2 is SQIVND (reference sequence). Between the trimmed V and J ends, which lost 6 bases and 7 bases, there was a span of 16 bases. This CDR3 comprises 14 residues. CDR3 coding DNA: TGTGCCAGTAGCACTCTCGGGGTCGGGCAGCCCCAGCATTTT. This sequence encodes CASSTLGVGQPQHF.

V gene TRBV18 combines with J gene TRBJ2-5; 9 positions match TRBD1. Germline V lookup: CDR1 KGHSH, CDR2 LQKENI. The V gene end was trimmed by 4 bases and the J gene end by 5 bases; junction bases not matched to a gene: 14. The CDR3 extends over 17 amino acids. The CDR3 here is CASSLDRGVPLIETQYF. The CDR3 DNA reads TGTGCCAGCTCACTCGACAGGGGGGTTCCTCTTATCGAGACCCAGTACTTC.

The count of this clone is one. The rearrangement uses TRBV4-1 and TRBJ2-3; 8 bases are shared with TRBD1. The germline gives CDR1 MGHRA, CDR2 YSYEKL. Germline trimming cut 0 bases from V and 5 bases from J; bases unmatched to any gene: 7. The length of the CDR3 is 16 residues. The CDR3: CASSQDLAGGQDTQYF. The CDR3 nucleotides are TGCGCCAGCAGCCAAGATTTGGCAGGGGGCCAAGATACGCAGTATTTT.

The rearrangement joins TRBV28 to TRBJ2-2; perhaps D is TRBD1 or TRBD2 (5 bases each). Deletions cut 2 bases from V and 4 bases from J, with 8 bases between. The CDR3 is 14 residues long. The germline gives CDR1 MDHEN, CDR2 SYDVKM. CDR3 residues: CASSLGGFTGELFF. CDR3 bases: TGTGCCAGCAGTTTAGGGGGTTTCACCGGGGAGCTGTTTTTT.

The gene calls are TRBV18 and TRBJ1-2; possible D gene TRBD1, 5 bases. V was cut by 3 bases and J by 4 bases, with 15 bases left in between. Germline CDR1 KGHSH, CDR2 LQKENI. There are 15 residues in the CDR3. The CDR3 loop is CASSPAGLGGYGYTF. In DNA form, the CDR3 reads TGTGCCAGCTCACCTGCGGGACTGGGAGGCTATGGCTACACCTTC.

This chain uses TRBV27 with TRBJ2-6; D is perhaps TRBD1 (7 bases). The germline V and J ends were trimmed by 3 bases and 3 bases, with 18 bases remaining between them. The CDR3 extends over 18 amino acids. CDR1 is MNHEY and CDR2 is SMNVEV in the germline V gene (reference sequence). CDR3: CASSFRTGGGVGANVLTF. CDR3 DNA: TGTGCCAGCAGTTTCCGGACAGGAGGGGGCGTTGGGGCCAACGTCCTGACTTTC.

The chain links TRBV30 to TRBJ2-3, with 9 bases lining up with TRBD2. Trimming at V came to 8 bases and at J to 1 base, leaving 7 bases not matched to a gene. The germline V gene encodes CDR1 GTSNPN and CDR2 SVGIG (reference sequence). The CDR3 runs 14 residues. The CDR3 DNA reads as TGTGCCAGATCCAAGCGGGGGGGCACAGATACGCAGTATTTT. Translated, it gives CARSKRGGTDTQYF.

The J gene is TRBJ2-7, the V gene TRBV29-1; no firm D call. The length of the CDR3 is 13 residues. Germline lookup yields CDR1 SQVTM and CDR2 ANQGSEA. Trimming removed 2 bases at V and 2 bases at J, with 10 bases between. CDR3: CSVESDLAYEQYF. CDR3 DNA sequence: TGCAGCGTTGAATCCGATCTCGCCTACGAGCAGTACTTC.

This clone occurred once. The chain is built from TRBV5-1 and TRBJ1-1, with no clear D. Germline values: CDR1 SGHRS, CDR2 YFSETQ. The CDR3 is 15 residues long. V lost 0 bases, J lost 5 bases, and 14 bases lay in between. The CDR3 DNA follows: TGCGCCAGCAGCTTGGAACATCGTATGGGAACTGAAGCTTTCTTT. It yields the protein CASSLEHRMGTEAFF. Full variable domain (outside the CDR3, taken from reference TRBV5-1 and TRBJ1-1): KAGVTQTPRYLIKTRGQQVTLSCSPISGHRSVSWYQQTPGQGLQFLFEYFSETQRNKGNFPGRFSGRQFSNSRSEMNVSTLELGDSALYLCASSLEHRMGTEAFFGQGTRLTVV.

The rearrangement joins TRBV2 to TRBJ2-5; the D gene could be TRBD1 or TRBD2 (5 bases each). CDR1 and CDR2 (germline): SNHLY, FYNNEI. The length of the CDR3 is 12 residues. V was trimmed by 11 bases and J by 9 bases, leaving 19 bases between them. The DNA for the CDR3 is TGTGCCGATAGGGTCGGTGAGGGGTCCCAGTACTTC. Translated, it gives CADRVGEGSQYF.

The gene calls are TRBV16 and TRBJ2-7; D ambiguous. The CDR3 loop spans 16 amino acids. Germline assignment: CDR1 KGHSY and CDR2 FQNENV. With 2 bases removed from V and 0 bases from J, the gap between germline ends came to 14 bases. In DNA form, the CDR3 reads TGTGCCAGCAGCCAAGGTCGTCTGTCAAGCTCCTACGAGCAGTACTTC. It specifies CASSQGRLSSSYEQYF. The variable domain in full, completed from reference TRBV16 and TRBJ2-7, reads GEEVAQTPKHLVRGEGQKAKLYCAPIKGHSYVFWYQQVLKNEFKFLISFQNENVFDETGMPKERFSAKCLPNSPCSLEIQATKLEDSAVYFCASSQGRLSSSYEQYFGPGTRLTVT.

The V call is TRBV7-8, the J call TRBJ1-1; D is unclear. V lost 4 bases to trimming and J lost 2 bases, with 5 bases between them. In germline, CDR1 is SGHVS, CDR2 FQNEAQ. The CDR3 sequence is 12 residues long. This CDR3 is CASSYYNTEAFF. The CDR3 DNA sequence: TGTGCCAGCAGCTATTATAACACTGAAGCTTTCTTT.

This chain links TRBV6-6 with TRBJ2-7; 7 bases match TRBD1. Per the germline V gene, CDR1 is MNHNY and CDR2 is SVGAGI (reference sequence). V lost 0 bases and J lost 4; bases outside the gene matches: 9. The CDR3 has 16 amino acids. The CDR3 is CASSYSNPGGPYEQYF. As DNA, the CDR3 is TGTGCCAGCAGTTACTCAAACCCAGGGGGTCCGTACGAGCAGTACTTC.

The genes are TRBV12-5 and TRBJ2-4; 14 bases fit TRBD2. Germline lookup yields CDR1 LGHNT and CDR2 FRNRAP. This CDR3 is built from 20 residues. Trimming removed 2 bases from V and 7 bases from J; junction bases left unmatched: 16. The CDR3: CASGLPGTSGSIMHRNIQYF. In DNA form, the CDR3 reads TGTGCTAGTGGTTTGCCAGGGACTAGCGGGAGTATTATGCATCGGAACATTCAGTACTTC.

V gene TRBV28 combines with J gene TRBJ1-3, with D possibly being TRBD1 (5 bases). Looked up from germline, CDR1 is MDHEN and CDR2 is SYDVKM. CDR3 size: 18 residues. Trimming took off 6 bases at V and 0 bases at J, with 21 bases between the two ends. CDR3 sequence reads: CASRSGTFGSISGNTIYF. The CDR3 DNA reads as TGTGCCAGCAGGTCCGGGACCTTCGGTTCCATCTCTGGAAACACCATATATTTT.

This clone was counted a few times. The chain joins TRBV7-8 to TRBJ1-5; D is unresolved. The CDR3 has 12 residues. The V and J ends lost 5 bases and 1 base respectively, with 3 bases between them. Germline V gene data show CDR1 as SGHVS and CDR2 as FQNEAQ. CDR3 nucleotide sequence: TGTGCCAGCAGCCACAGCAATCAGCCCCAGCATTTT. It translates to CASSHSNQPQHF.

The CDR3 DNA is TGTGCCAGCAGTACCGGGAGGACTGAAGCTTTCTTT. As protein: CASSTGRTEAFF. The J gene is TRBJ1-1, the V gene TRBV6-6; D call uncertain. This CDR3 is built from 12 residues. The germline V gene has CDR1 MNHNY and CDR2 SVGAGI (reference sequence). V was trimmed by 5 bases and J by 5 bases, leaving 9 bases between them.

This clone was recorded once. In DNA form, the CDR3 reads TGTGCCAGCAGTGGTAATACCGCCCCCGGGGAGCTGTTTTTT. This translates into CASSGNTAPGELFF. The V gene is TRBV2, the J gene TRBJ2-2; no definite D call. CDR1 and CDR2 (germline): SNHLY, FYNNEI. The CDR3 covers 14 residues. With 4 bases removed from V and 6 bases from J, the gap between germline ends came to 12 bases.

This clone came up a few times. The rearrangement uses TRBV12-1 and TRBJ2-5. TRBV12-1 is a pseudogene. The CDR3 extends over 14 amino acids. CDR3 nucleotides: TGTGCCAGCAGCCTAGGGCATCCCAAAGAGACCCAGTACTTC. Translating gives CASSLGHPKETQYF.

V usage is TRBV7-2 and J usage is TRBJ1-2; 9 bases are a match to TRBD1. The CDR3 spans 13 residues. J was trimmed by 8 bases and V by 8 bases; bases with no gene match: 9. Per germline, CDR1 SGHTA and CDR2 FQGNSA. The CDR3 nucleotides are TGTGCCAGCTCGACACAGGGGGCGGGAGGCTACACCTTC. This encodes CASSTQGAGGYTF.

The CDR3 loop reads CASSLKVRGEGYEQYF. The CDR3 DNA reads TGTGCCAGCAGCTTAAAGGTGCGGGGGGAGGGGTACGAGCAGTACTTC. V and J are TRBV7-2 and TRBJ2-7; 8 bases line up with TRBD2. V dropped 2 bases and J dropped 4; count of bases not matched to a gene: 10. The germline V gene has CDR1 SGHTA and CDR2 FQGNSA. This CDR3 has 16 amino acids.

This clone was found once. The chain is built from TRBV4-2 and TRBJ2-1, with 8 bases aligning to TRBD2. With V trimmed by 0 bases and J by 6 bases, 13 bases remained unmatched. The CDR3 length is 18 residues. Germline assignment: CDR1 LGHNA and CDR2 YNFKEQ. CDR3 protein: CASSQDLGAGRASNEQFF. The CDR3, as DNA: TGTGCCAGCAGCCAAGATTTAGGGGCCGGGAGGGCCAGCAATGAGCAGTTCTTC.